The 30 T cell receptor beta chains below come from one sample, sequenced in a study of immune evolution from preneoplasia to lung adenocarcinoma. Produced via immunoSEQ multiplex PCR; TCRdb's table is partial and in-frame only. There are around 4,100 clones in the sample; roughly 80% occur only once, and around 6.5% lies in the top ten. What was sequenced was FFPE minimally invasive lung adenocarcinoma tissue. These receptors originate from a person aged 50-75 years with lung adenocarcinoma.

The J gene is TRBJ1-1, the V gene TRBV6-5; maybe TRBD1 (5 bases). This CDR3 spans 13 amino acids. Trimming stripped 2 bases from V and 11 bases from J, with 15 bases between. Germline assignment: CDR1 MNHEY and CDR2 SVGAGI. The CDR3 spells CASSYMEGARAFF. The CDR3 bases are TGTGCCAGCAGTTACATGGAAGGGGCCCGGGCTTTCTTT.

The J gene is TRBJ1-5, the V gene TRBV15; D gene unclear. Trimming removed 5 bases at V and 3 bases at J, with 11 bases between. CDR3 length: 14 amino acids. Germline-derived CDR1 and CDR2 are LNHNV and YYDKDF (reference sequence). The CDR3 DNA is TGTGCCACCAGCGAGAGAGGGTCCAATCAGCCCCAGCATTTT. This sequence encodes CATSERGSNQPQHF.

In this sample, this clone turned up a few times. CDR3 sequence reads: CASSASQTSGELFF. The CDR3, as DNA: TGTGCCAGCAGTGCTAGCCAGACTAGCGGGGAGCTGTTTTTT. The rearrangement uses TRBV6-1 and TRBJ2-2; a possible D gene is TRBD2 (6 bases). V dropped 4 bases and J dropped 7 bases, with 13 bases sitting between them. This CDR3 is 14 amino acids long. Germline CDR1 reads MNHNS; CDR2 reads SASEGT.

The chain links TRBV30 to TRBJ1-5; no firm D call. The ends were cut back, 2 bases at V and 2 bases at J, with 10 bases in the middle. CDR3 length equals 14 residues. In germline, CDR1 is GTSNPN, CDR2 SVGIG (reference sequence). CDR3 sequence reads: CAWSTTVGNQPQHF. DNA for the CDR3: TGTGCCTGGAGTACCACAGTTGGCAATCAGCCCCAGCATTTT.

Written as DNA, the CDR3 is TGTGCCAGCTCCCGGGACCAACTTTTTTCCTACGAGCAGTACTTC. Amino acids: CASSRDQLFSYEQYF. This rearrangement joins TRBV25-1 to TRBJ2-7; D tentatively reads TRBD1 or TRBD2 (5 bases each). Germline assignment: CDR1 MGHDK and CDR2 SYGVNS. Between the trimmed V and J ends, which lost 8 bases and 1 base, there was a span of 18 bases. This CDR3 region has 15 residues.

CDR3 coding DNA: TGTGCCAGCAGTTACTCGGCAGGGGATGATCAGCCCCAGCATTTT. Translated: CASSYSAGDDQPQHF. This chain joins TRBV6-6 and TRBJ1-5, with D maybe TRBD1 (6 bases). The CDR3 extends over 15 amino acids. V was cut by 0 bases and J by 5 bases, with 11 bases left in between. Per the germline V gene, CDR1 is MNHNY and CDR2 is SVGAGI (reference sequence).

The chain joins TRBV30 to TRBJ1-6; D perhaps matches TRBD1 (5 bases). From germline, CDR1 is GTSNPN and CDR2 SVGIG (reference sequence). The CDR3 spans 11 residues. The V end was cut by 3 bases, the J end by 13 bases, with 10 bases between. The CDR3 protein is CAWRAGGPLHF. The DNA for the CDR3 is TGTGCCTGGAGGGCTGGGGGTCCCCTCCACTTT.

This clone showed up just once. The V gene is TRBV28, the J gene TRBJ2-6; no reliable D call. Trimming cost V 6 bases and J 0 bases, with 6 bases left between them. This CDR3 contains 14 residues. The germline V gene has CDR1 MDHEN and CDR2 SYDVKM. CDR3 in DNA: TGTGCCAGCAGGTCGTTCTCTGGGGCCAACGTCCTGACTTTC. Protein: CASRSFSGANVLTF.

In nucleotides, the CDR3 is TGTGCCAGCAGTCCCCTTGTCGGCGGGAGGGGGCTTTTCACCGGGGAGCTGTTTTTT. Translated, it gives CASSPLVGGRGLFTGELFF. This chain joins TRBV27 and TRBJ2-2, with 9 nucleotides matching TRBD2. Germline-derived CDR1 and CDR2 are MNHEY and SMNVEV (reference sequence). The V segment lost 5 bases and the J segment 4 bases; nucleotides outside the gene matches: 17. CDR3 size: 19 residues.

This clone was found once. Written as DNA, the CDR3 is TGTGCCAGCAGAAGCAGTGTGTTTGTCAATCAGCCCCAGCATTTT. It codes for CASRSSVFVNQPQHF. The rearrangement links TRBV28 to TRBJ1-5; D ambiguous. The ends were cut back, 6 bases at V and 3 bases at J, with 15 bases in the middle. The CDR3 has 15 residues. Germline V gene lookup returns CDR1 MDHEN and CDR2 SYDVKM.

This clone was observed a single time. The chain carries TRBV29-1 and TRBJ2-1, with 13 bases lining up with TRBD2. This CDR3 region has 14 residues. V shed 6 bases and J 8 bases; nucleotides not matched to a gene: 7. Germline V CDR1 and CDR2: SQVTM, ANQGSEA. CDR3 in amino acids: CSVQLAGGPYEQFF. DNA of the CDR3: TGCAGCGTCCAACTAGCGGGAGGGCCTTATGAGCAGTTCTTC.

The rearrangement joins TRBV7-8 to TRBJ1-4; D is undetermined. The V and J ends lost 5 bases and 6 bases respectively, with 13 bases between them. Germline V gives CDR1 SGHVS, CDR2 FQNEAQ. CDR3 length: 14 residues. In nucleotides, the CDR3 is TGTGCCAGCAGCCGCGGTCGGCACGATGAAAAACTGTTTTTT. Protein product: CASSRGRHDEKLFF.

This clone has just one count. V usage is TRBV7-2 and J usage is TRBJ2-5, with D unresolved. Germline lookup yields CDR1 SGHTA and CDR2 FQGNSA. The CDR3 has 16 amino acids. Trimming cost V 1 base and J 5 bases, with 17 bases left between them. CDR3 region: CASSLDPPPLSETQYF. CDR3 bases: TGTGCCAGCAGCTTAGATCCCCCTCCCCTTTCGGAGACCCAGTACTTC. Complete variable domain (other parts from reference TRBV7-2 and TRBJ2-5): GAGVSQSPSNKVTEKGKDVELRCDPISGHTALYWYRQSLGQGLEFLIYFQGNSAPDKSGLPSDRFSAERTGGSVSTLTIQRTQQEDSAVYLCASSLDPPPLSETQYFGPGTRLLVL.

V usage is TRBV2 and J usage is TRBJ1-5, with D possibly being TRBD1 (5 bases). V shed 6 bases and J shed 3 bases, with 12 bases lying between them. Germline loops: CDR1 SNHLY, CDR2 FYNNEI. The CDR3 consists of 14 residues. The CDR3 sequence: CASRQSGVNQPQHF. CDR3 nucleotides: TGTGCCAGCAGGCAGTCGGGGGTCAATCAGCCCCAGCATTTT.

In nucleotides, the CDR3 is TGCAGCGTTGAAGGGGTGTCGAAGACCACCACAGATACGCAGTATTTT. Residues: CSVEGVSKTTTDTQYF. The rearrangement links TRBV29-1 to TRBJ2-3; D is unresolved. CDR1 and CDR2 from the germline V gene are SQVTM and ANQGSEA. The CDR3 has 16 residues. V gave up 1 base and J gave up 2 bases, with 16 bases separating them.

This clone has only one observation. This chain uses TRBV7-6 with TRBJ2-2; D uncertain. Deletions cut 2 bases from V and 1 base from J, with 8 bases between. CDR3 length equals 15 residues. Germline lookup yields CDR1 SGHVS and CDR2 FNYEAQ. This chain's CDR3 is CASSLLDGNTGELFF. The CDR3, as DNA: TGTGCCAGCAGCTTACTGGACGGGAACACCGGGGAGCTGTTTTTT.

The CDR3: CATRTTGELFF. The DNA for the CDR3 is TGTGCCACCAGGACCACCGGGGAGCTGTTTTTT. The chain uses TRBV7-9 and TRBJ2-2; no firm D call. CDR3 length equals 11 residues. Germline CDR1 and CDR2: SEHNR and FQNEAQ (reference sequence). Trimming cost V 10 bases and J 4 bases, with 7 bases left between them. The entire variable domain, with the rest obtained from reference TRBV7-9 and TRBJ2-2, is as follows: DTGVSQNPRHKITKRGQNVTFRCDPISEHNRLYWYRQTLGQGPEFLTYFQNEAQLEKSRLLSDRFSAERPKGSFSTLEIQRTEQGDSAMYLCATRTTGELFFGEGSRLTVL.

The chain is built from TRBV4-1 and TRBJ1-4; no definite D call. The V and J ends lost 1 base and 5 bases respectively, with 14 bases between them. Germline-derived CDR1 and CDR2 are MGHRA and YSYEKL. The CDR3 sequence is 16 residues long. CDR3 DNA: TGCGCCAGCAGCCAAGGTTTTATGGCGTCAAATGAAAAACTGTTTTTT. Translated, it gives CASSQGFMASNEKLFF.

This clone was seen only a few times. V gene TRBV29-1 combines with J gene TRBJ2-7; 8 bases are a match to TRBD2. Germline V gives CDR1 SQVTM, CDR2 ANQGSEA. V shed 4 bases and J 2 bases; nucleotides not matched to a gene: 7. CDR3 length: 14 amino acids. The CDR3 DNA reads as TGCAGCGTTGTAGGTGAGACTAGCGCCTACGAGCAGTACTTC. Its translation is CSVVGETSAYEQYF.

The V call is TRBV5-8, the J call TRBJ1-6; 7 bases align to TRBD1. Trimming cost V 1 base and J 13 bases; bases outside gene matches: 14. The germline V gene has CDR1 SGHTS and CDR2 YDEGEE. There are 16 residues in the CDR3. The CDR3 bases are TGTGCCAGCAGCTTGTGGTCGACAGGGAACCCCTACCCCCTCCACTTT. This codes for CASSLWSTGNPYPLHF.

The chain has TRBV4-1 and TRBJ1-5; D unclear. V was pared by 2 bases and J by 11 bases, with 13 bases between. The CDR3 is made up of 13 amino acids. Germline CDR1 is MGHRA and CDR2 is YSYEKL. The CDR3 loop reads CASSQKTVTTQHF. CDR3 bases: TGCGCCAGCAGCCAAAAGACCGTCACGACCCAGCATTTT.

The rearrangement uses TRBV6-4 and TRBJ2-3; perhaps TRBD1 as D (6 bases). V was pared by 3 bases and J by 1 base, with 11 bases between. The CDR3 runs to 15 residues. CDR1 and CDR2 from the germline V gene are MRHNA and SNTAGT. The CDR3 DNA reads as TGTGCCAGCAGTGAACGTGCAGGGGGCACAGATACGCAGTATTTT. Protein product: CASSERAGGTDTQYF.

This rearrangement joins TRBV21-1 to TRBJ1-1; TRBD1, the table's D call, was not compared with the DNA. TRBV21-1 is a pseudogene locus. This CDR3 comprises 11 residues. In DNA form, the CDR3 reads TGTGCCAGCAGGGGGCAGACTGAAGCTTTCTTT. Protein: CASRGQTEAFF.

This chain joins TRBV7-8 and TRBJ1-4; TRBD1 agrees at 8 bases. The germline V gene has CDR1 SGHVS and CDR2 FQNEAQ. The V and J ends lost 5 bases and 8 bases, in that order; junction bases with no gene match: 10. The CDR3 has 15 residues. Here the CDR3 reads CASSIPTGADEKLFF. CDR3 DNA: TGTGCCAGCAGCATTCCGACAGGGGCAGACGAAAAACTGTTTTTT.

The gene calls are TRBV18 and TRBJ2-5, with 7 bases lining up with TRBD2. Germline V gene data show CDR1 as KGHSH and CDR2 as LQKENI. There are 16 residues in the CDR3. Trimming at V came to 1 base and at J to 3 bases, leaving 8 bases not matched to a gene. The DNA of the CDR3 is TGTGCCAGCTCACCACTGACGGGAGGTGTAGAAGAGACCCAGTACTTC. Translating it yields CASSPLTGGVEETQYF.

The chain combines TRBV7-9 with TRBJ2-1, with 7 bases aligning to TRBD2. CDR1 and CDR2 (germline): SEHNR, FQNEAQ (reference sequence). With V trimmed by 1 base and J by 7 bases, 4 bases remained unmatched. This CDR3 is built from 14 residues. The CDR3 loop reads CASSLVGTTNEQFF. CDR3 in DNA: TGTGCCAGCAGCTTAGTTGGGACTACGAATGAGCAGTTCTTC.

Only a few counts were recorded for this clone. The chain carries TRBV6-5 and TRBJ2-1; D is uncertain. This CDR3 spans 15 amino acids. The V and J ends lost 5 bases and 10 bases respectively, with 21 bases between them. Germline V lookup: CDR1 MNHEY, CDR2 SVGAGI. CDR3 bases: TGTGCCAGCAGTCTCCGTAGAGAGTCCTTGAGAGAGCAGTTCTTC. Translation: CASSLRRESLREQFF.

Only one count was recorded for this clone. The chain is built from TRBV5-1 and TRBJ2-1; D ambiguous. Germline-derived CDR1 and CDR2 are SGHRS and YFSETQ. CDR3 length: 14 residues. V was pared by 6 bases and J by 8 bases, with 18 bases between. The CDR3 sequence: CASTWGQTRDEQFF. CDR3 sequence (DNA): TGCGCCAGCACCTGGGGTCAGACAAGGGATGAGCAGTTCTTC.

The J gene is TRBJ2-7, the V gene TRBV2, with D maybe TRBD2 (6 bases). In germline, CDR1 is SNHLY, CDR2 FYNNEI. The CDR3 is made up of 13 amino acids. V dropped 7 bases and J dropped 3 bases, with 13 bases sitting between them. DNA of the CDR3: TGTGCCAGCAACGGGGTGGGGGGCTACGAGCAGTACTTC. Protein: CASNGVGGYEQYF.

The rearrangement links TRBV21-1 to TRBJ2-4; TRBD2 reflects the table's D call only, with no check against the DNA. TRBV21-1 counts as a pseudogene. The CDR3 contains 18 residues. CDR3 sequence (DNA): TGTGCCAGCAGCAAAGGACTAGCGGGAGGGGAGGCCAAAAACATTCAGTACTTC. Its protein is CASSKGLAGGEAKNIQYF.